Following are 9 T cell receptor beta chains from one sample sequenced in a study of blood T cell repertoires in COVID-19. TCRdb keeps only in-frame clones here, not all; method: immunoSEQ multiplex PCR. Among about 87,000 clones listed, 75% were seen once. The sample consisted of peripheral blood. The receptors derive from a woman between 50 and 59 years old with acute or convalescent COVID-19.

The chain joins TRBV7-9 to TRBJ1-1; the D is unclear. In germline, CDR1 is SEHNR, CDR2 FQNEAQ (reference sequence). This CDR3 has 12 amino acids. The V end was cut by 5 bases, the J end by 7 bases, with 11 bases between. The CDR3 reads CASSRTGNEAFF. The DNA of the CDR3 is TGTGCCAGCAGCCGGACGGGAAATGAAGCTTTCTTT.

This chain uses TRBV5-6 with TRBJ1-5; D not certain. V was pared by 4 bases and J by 6 bases, with 20 bases between. The CDR3 runs 16 residues. Germline-derived CDR1 and CDR2 are SGHDT and YYEEEE. The CDR3 loop reads CASSPFLGGGSQPQHF. In DNA form, the CDR3 reads TGTGCCAGCAGCCCTTTCCTGGGCGGAGGTAGTCAGCCCCAGCATTTT.

This clone was seen just once. The chain employs TRBV5-1 and TRBJ2-3; the match to TRBD2 covers 8 bases. V trimming: 9 bases; J trimming: 0 bases; junction bases outside the gene matches: 12. Germline V CDR1 and CDR2: SGHRS, YFSETQ. The CDR3 has 16 amino acids. Written as DNA, the CDR3 is TGCGCCACCGCGGGGGGAGCGGGCCTTAGCACAGATACGCAGTATTTT. Amino acids: CATAGGAGLSTDTQYF.

This clone was counted a single time. The chain uses TRBV11-2 and TRBJ2-1, with 8 positions matching TRBD2. V lost 4 bases, J lost 8 bases, and 16 bases stayed unmatched. Germline V gene sequence: CDR1 SGHAT, CDR2 FQNNGV. The length of the CDR3 is 17 residues. CDR3 amino acids: CASSSLVAGQTRYEQFF. CDR3 sequence (DNA): TGTGCCAGCAGCTCACTAGTAGCGGGGCAGACGAGATATGAGCAGTTCTTC.

The chain has TRBV14 and TRBJ2-1; no reliable D call. Trimming left V 2 bases short and J 8 bases short, with 16 bases between. The V gene's germline CDR1 is SGHDN and CDR2 FVKESK. CDR3 length: 15 amino acids. CDR3 nucleotide sequence: TGTGCCAGCAGCCAAAGAACTCGAATATTCGATGAGCAGTTCTTC. Its translation is CASSQRTRIFDEQFF.

The chain has TRBV6-1 and TRBJ2-7; D unresolved. The ends were cut back, 3 bases at V and 3 bases at J, with 3 bases in the middle. This CDR3 is built from 11 residues. Germline CDR1 reads MNHNS; CDR2 reads SASEGT. This chain's CDR3 is CASSDNYEQYF. The CDR3 DNA is TGTGCCAGCAGTGATAACTACGAGCAGTACTTC.

This clone was seen a handful of times. The V and J genes are TRBV7-8 and TRBJ1-2, with D perhaps matching TRBD1 (6 bases). V lost 5 bases and J lost 6, with 13 bases in between. Germline V lookup: CDR1 SGHVS, CDR2 FQNEAQ. This CDR3 is 13 amino acids long. This CDR3 reads CASSPIRGDGYTF. CDR3 DNA sequence: TGTGCCAGCAGCCCAATCAGGGGTGATGGCTACACCTTC.

The chain is built from TRBV6-5 and TRBJ1-4, with TRBD1 as a possible D gene (6 bases). Looked up from germline, CDR1 is MNHEY and CDR2 is SVGAGI. Trimming shortened V by 8 bases and J by 8 bases, and 21 bases separated the two germline ends. This CDR3 comprises 15 residues. CDR3: CASSNGGGGNEKLFF. The CDR3 DNA sequence: TGTGCCAGCTCGAACGGGGGAGGGGGTAACGAAAAACTGTTTTTT.

In this sample, this clone turned up once. The chain is built from TRBV20-1 and TRBJ1-1; possibly TRBD1 for D (5 bases). Germline-derived CDR1 and CDR2 are DFQATT and SNEGSKA (reference sequence). V lost 3 bases to trimming and J lost 1 base, with 21 bases between them. The CDR3 is made up of 17 amino acids. The CDR3 bases are TGCAGTGCTAGTCGTCGGCAGGGCCTTGGTTGGAACACTGAAGCTTTCTTT. Protein product: CSASRRQGLGWNTEAFF.